Listed below are T cell receptor beta chains from one sample, sequenced in a study of T cell responses to AZD1222 COVID-19 vaccine. Some clones are missing from TCRdb's copy, which holds only in-frame ones; the method was immunoSEQ multiplex PCR. The sample consists of some 130,000 clones, around 90% of them appearing once. The sequencing used peripheral blood, collected on day 0 of AZD1222 vaccination. The receptors derive from an adult in good health. CDR3s include the opening cysteine and the closing phenylalanine or tryptophan. Each record gives: CDR3 protein, CDR3 DNA, D gene, clone size, CDR3 length, V gene, J gene. D genes are given only for firm matches. Size tells how often a clone was seen (once, few, many) or the class of an expanded clone, and some rows leave it out.

CASSLAKGTGIYEQYF	TGCGCCAGCAGCTTGGCCAAAGGGACAGGGATCTACGAGCAGTACTTC	TRBD1	-	16	TRBV5-1	TRBJ2-7
CASSIGSLGPNTGELFF	TGTGCCAGTAGTATAGGCTCTCTGGGTCCGAACACCGGGGAGCTGTTTTTT	-	-	17	TRBV19	TRBJ2-2
CASRGGYNYGYTF	TGTGCCAGCAGAGGGGGGTATAACTATGGCTACACCTTC	-	-	13	TRBV2	TRBJ1-2
CSVPHRDRDYATNEKLFF	TGCAGCGTGCCACACCGGGACAGAGATTATGCAACTAATGAAAAACTGTTTTTT	TRBD1	-	18	TRBV29-1	TRBJ1-4
CASSYTLGTGRVTQYF	TGTGCCAGCAGTTACACTCTGGGGACCGGTCGGGTTACGCAGTATTTT	-	-	16	TRBV6-6	TRBJ2-3
CASSLTSGNSYEQYF	TGTGCCAGCAGTTTAACTAGCGGTAACTCCTACGAGCAGTACTTC	TRBD2	-	15	TRBV27	TRBJ2-7
CASRATVSNTEAFF	TGTGCCAGCAGAGCGACAGTCTCGAACACTGAAGCTTTCTTT	-	-	14	TRBV6-5	TRBJ1-1
CASSYPLTGSGNTIYF	TGTGCCAGCAGTTACCCTTTGACGGGGTCTGGAAACACCATATATTTT	-	-	16	TRBV6-2/TRBV6-3	TRBJ1-3
CASSQDSITETDTQYF	TGTGCCAGCAGCCAAGATAGCATAACTGAGACAGATACGCAGTATTTT	-	-	16	TRBV4-2	TRBJ2-3
CASSQLQGTEAFF	TGCGCCAGCAGCCAACTACAGGGGACTGAAGCTTTCTTT	TRBD1	-	13	TRBV4-3	TRBJ1-1
CASTPPSQETQYF	TGTGCCAGCACCCCCCCCAGCCAAGAGACCCAGTACTTC	-	-	13	TRBV7-2	TRBJ2-5
CASSLKGNRDTPEAFF	TGTGCCAGCAGCTTAAAGGGGAACAGGGACACTCCTGAAGCTTTCTTT	-	-	16	TRBV7-6	TRBJ1-1
CASPPRRSYNEQFF	TGTGCCAGCCCCCCACGACGGTCCTACAATGAGCAGTTCTTC	-	-	14	TRBV6-5	TRBJ2-1
CASRLTGDHGYTF	TGTGCCAGCAGACTAACAGGGGATCATGGCTACACCTTC	TRBD1	-	13	TRBV27	TRBJ1-2
CASSSPRTTNEKLFF	TGTGCCAGCAGCTCCCCAAGGACAACTAATGAAAAACTGTTTTTT	-	-	15	TRBV7-9	TRBJ1-4
CASKGLNYGYTF	TGTGCCAGTAAAGGACTGAACTATGGCTACACCTTC	-	once	12	TRBV19	TRBJ1-2
CASSRLAGNEQFF	TGTGCCAGCAGCCGTCTAGCGGGAAATGAGCAGTTCTTC	TRBD2	once	13	TRBV3-1/TRBV3-2	TRBJ2-1
CASSTQGPGEAEQFF	TGTGCCAGCAGCACACAGGGTCCCGGGGAGGCTGAGCAGTTCTTC	-	-	15	TRBV21-1	TRBJ2-1
CASGLDPVLDRLDEQYF	TGTGCTAGTGGTTTGGACCCGGTACTGGACCGACTCGACGAGCAGTACTTC	-	-	17	TRBV12-5	TRBJ2-7
CASSSRGVADTQYF	TGTGCCAGCAGCTCCAGGGGGGTGGCAGATACGCAGTATTTT	-	-	14	TRBV7-2	TRBJ2-3
CASSLEVAETQYF	TGTGCCAGCAGCTTAGAGGTAGCGGAGACCCAGTACTTC	-	-	13	TRBV7-2	TRBJ2-5
CASSLTGPNTEAFF	TGTGCCAGCAGCTTGACAGGGCCGAACACTGAAGCTTTCTTT	-	-	14	TRBV5-6	TRBJ1-1
CASSLTGGPYNEQFF	TGTGCCAGCAGTTTGACGGGAGGCCCCTACAATGAGCAGTTCTTC	TRBD2	-	15	TRBV27	TRBJ2-1
CASSYGQGSTEAFF	TGTGCCAGCAGCTACGGACAGGGATCCACTGAAGCTTTCTTT	TRBD1	-	14	TRBV7-3	TRBJ1-1
CASGRGGTEQHF	TGTGCCAGCGGTCGAGGGGGGACAGAACAGCATTTT	TRBD1	once	12	TRBV28	TRBJ1-5
CASGWGPPYEQYF	TGTGCCAGCGGTTGGGGACCACCCTACGAGCAGTACTTC	-	few	13	TRBV21-1	TRBJ2-7